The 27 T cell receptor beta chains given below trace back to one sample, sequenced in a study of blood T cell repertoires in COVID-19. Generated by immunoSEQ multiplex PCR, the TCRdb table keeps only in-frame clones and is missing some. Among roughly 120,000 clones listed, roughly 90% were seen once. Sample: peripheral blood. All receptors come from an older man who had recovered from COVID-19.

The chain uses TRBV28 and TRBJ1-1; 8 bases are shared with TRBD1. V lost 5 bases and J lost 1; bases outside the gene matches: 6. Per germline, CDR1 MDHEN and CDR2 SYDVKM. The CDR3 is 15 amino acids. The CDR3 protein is CASSETGAENTEAFF. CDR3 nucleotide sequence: TGTGCCAGCAGTGAGACAGGGGCTGAGAACACTGAAGCTTTCTTT.

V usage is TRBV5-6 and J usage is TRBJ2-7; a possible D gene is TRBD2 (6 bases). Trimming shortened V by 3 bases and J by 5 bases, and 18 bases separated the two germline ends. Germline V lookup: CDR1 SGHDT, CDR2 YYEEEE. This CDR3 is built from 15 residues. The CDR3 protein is CASSSGPGGINEQYF. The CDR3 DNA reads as TGTGCCAGCAGCTCCGGACCCGGAGGGATCAACGAGCAGTACTTC.

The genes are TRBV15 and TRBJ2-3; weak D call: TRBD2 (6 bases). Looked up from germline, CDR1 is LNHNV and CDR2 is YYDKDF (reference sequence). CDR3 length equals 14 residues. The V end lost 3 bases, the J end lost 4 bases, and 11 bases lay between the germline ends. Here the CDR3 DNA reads TGTGCCACCAGCAGGGGGACTCTCCCAGATACGCAGTATTTT. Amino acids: CATSRGTLPDTQYF.

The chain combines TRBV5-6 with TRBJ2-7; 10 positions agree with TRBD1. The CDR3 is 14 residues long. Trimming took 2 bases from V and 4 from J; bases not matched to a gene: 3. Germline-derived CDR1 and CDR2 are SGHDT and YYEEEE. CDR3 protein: CASSFDRGLYEQYF. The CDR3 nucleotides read TGTGCCAGCAGCTTTGACAGGGGGCTGTACGAGCAGTACTTC.

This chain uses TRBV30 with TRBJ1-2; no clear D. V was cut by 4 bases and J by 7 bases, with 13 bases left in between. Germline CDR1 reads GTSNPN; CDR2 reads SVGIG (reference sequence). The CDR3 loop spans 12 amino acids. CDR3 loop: CAWNLEGPGYTF. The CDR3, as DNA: TGTGCCTGGAATCTAGAGGGCCCTGGCTACACCTTC.

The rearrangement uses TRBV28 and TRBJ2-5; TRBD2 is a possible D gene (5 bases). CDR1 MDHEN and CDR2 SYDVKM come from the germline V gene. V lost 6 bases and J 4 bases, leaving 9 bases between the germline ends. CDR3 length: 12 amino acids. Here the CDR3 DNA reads TGTGCCAGCAGCGCAGGAGGAGAGACCCAGTACTTC. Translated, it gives CASSAGGETQYF.

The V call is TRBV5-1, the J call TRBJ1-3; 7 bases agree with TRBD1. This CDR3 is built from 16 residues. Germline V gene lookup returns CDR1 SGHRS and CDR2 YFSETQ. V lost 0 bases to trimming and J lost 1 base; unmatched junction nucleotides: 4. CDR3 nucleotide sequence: TGCGCCAGCAGCTTGGCCGGCAGGGGGTCTGGAAACACCATATATTTT. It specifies CASSLAGRGSGNTIYF.

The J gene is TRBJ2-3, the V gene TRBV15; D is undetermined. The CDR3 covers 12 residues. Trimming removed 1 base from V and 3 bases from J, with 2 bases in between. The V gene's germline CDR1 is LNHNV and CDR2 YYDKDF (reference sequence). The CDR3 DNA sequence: TGTGCCACCAGCAGAGCAACAGATACGCAGTATTTT. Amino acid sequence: CATSRATDTQYF.

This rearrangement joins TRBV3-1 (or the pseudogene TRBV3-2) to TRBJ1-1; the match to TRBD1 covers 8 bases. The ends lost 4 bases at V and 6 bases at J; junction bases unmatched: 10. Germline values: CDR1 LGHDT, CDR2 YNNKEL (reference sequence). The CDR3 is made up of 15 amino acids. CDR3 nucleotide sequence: TGTGCCAGCAGCCTTGGGGCAGGGGGCGGCTCTGAAGCTTTCTTT. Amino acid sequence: CASSLGAGGGSEAFF.

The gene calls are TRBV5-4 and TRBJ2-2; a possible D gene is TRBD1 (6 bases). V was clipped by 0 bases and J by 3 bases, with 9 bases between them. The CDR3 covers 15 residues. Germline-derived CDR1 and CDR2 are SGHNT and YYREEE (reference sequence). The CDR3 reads CASSLGQADTGELFF. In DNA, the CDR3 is TGTGCCAGCAGCTTGGGACAGGCTGACACCGGGGAGCTGTTTTTT.

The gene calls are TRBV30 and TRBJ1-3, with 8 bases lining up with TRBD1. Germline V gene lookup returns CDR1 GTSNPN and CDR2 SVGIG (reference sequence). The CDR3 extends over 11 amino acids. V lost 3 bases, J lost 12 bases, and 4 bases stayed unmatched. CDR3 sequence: CAWSYGQGIYF. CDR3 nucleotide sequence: TGTGCCTGGAGCTACGGACAGGGCATATATTTT.

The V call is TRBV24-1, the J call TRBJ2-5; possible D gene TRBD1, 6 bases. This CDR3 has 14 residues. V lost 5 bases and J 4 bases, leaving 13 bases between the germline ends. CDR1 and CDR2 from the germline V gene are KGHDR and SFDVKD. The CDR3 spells CATSVRGIVETQYF. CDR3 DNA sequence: TGTGCCACCAGTGTAAGGGGGATAGTAGAGACCCAGTACTTC.

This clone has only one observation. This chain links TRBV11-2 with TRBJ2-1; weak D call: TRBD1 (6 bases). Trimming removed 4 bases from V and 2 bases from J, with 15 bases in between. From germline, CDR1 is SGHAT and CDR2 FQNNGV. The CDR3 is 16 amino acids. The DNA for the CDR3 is TGTGCCAGCAGCTCCCTACAGGGTAAAGCCTACAATGAGCAGTTCTTC. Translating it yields CASSSLQGKAYNEQFF. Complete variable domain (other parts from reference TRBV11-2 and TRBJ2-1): EAGVAQSPRYKIIEKRQSVAFWCNPISGHATLYWYQQILGQGPKLLIQFQNNGVVDDSQLPKDRFSAERLKGVDSTLKIQPAKLEDSAVYLCASSSLQGKAYNEQFFGPGTRLTVL.

This chain's CDR3 is CASSEDRGGELFF. CDR3 nucleotide sequence: TGTGCCAGCAGTGAAGACCGGGGGGGGGAGCTGTTTTTT. The chain has TRBV2 and TRBJ2-2; a possible D gene is TRBD2 (6 bases). The length of the CDR3 is 13 residues. V was cut by 1 base and J by 8 bases, with 8 bases left in between. The germline V gene has CDR1 SNHLY and CDR2 FYNNEI.

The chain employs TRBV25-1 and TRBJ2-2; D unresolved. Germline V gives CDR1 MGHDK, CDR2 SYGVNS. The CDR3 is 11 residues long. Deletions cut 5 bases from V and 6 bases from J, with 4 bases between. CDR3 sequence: CASSPAGELFF. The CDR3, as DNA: TGTGCCAGCAGTCCTGCCGGGGAGCTGTTTTTT.

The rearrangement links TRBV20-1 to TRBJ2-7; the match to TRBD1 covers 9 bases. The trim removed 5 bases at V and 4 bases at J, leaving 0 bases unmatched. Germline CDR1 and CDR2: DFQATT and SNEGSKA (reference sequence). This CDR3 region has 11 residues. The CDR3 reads CSAGTGYEQYF. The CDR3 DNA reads TGCAGTGCTGGGACAGGGTACGAGCAGTACTTC.

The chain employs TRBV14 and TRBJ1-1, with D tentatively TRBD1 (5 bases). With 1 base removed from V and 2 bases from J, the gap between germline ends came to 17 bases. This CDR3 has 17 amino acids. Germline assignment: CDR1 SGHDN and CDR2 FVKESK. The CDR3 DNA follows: TGTGCCAGCAGCCAAGCCAGGGCGTACTCATTAAACACTGAAGCTTTCTTT. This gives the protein CASSQARAYSLNTEAFF.

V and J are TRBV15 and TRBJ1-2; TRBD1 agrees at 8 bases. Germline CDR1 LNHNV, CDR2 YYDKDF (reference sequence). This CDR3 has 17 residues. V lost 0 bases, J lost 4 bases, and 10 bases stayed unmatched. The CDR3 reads CATSRDHPSGGVYGYTF. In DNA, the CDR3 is TGTGCCACCAGCAGAGATCACCCTTCAGGGGGCGTCTATGGCTACACCTTC.

The CDR3 DNA reads TGTGCCAGCAGCTTCGGACAAAGCTCCTACAATGAGCAGTTCTTC. Residues: CASSFGQSSYNEQFF. The chain carries TRBV11-3 and TRBJ2-1; the D gene is possibly TRBD1 (5 bases). V was trimmed by 3 bases and J by 0 bases, leaving 9 bases between them. The CDR3 covers 15 residues. Germline values: CDR1 SGHNT, CDR2 YENEEA.

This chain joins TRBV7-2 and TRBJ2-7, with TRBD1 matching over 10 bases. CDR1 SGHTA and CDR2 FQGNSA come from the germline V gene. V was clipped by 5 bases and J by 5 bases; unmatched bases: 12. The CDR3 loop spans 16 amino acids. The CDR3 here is CASSPNRGTGAHEQYF. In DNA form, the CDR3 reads TGTGCCAGCAGCCCCAATCGGGGGACAGGGGCCCACGAGCAGTACTTC.

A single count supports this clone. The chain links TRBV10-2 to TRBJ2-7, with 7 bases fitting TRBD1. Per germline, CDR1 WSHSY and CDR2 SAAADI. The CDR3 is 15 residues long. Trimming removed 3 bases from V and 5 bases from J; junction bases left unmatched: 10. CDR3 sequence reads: CASSDPGTVLDEQYF. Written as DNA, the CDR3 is TGCGCCAGCAGTGATCCCGGGACAGTTCTCGACGAGCAGTACTTC.

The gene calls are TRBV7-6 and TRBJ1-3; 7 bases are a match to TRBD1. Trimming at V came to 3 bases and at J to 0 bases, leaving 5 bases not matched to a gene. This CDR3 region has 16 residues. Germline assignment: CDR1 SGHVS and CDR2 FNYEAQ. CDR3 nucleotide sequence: TGTGCCAGCAGCTTTGGGGACAGCTCCTCTGGAAACACCATATATTTT. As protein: CASSFGDSSSGNTIYF.

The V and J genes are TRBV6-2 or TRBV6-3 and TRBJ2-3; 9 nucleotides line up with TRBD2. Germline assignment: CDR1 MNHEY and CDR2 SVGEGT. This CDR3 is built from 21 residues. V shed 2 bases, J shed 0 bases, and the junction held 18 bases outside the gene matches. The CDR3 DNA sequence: TGTGCCAGCAGTTACGCCGGGACTAGCCGAAGACACCATACTAGCACAGATACGCAGTATTTT. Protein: CASSYAGTSRRHHTSTDTQYF.

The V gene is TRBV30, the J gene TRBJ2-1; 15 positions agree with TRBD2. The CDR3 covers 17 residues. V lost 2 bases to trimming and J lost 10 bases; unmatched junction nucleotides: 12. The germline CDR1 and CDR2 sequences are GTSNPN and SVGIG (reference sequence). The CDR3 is CAWSTRPGLAGGGEQFF. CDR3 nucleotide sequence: TGTGCCTGGAGTACGAGGCCGGGACTAGCGGGGGGAGGAGAGCAGTTCTTC.

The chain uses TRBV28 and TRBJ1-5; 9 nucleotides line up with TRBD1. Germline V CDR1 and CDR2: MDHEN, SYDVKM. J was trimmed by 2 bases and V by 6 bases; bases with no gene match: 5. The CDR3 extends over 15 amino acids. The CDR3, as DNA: TGTGCCAGCAGCCGGGACAGGGAGGGCAATCAGCCCCAGCATTTT. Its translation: CASSRDREGNQPQHF.

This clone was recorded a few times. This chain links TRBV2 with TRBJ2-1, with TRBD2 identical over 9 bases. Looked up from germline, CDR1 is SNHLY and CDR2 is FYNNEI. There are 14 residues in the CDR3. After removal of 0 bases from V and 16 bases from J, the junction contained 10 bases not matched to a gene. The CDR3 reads CASSEAGSGGRGFF. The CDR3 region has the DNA TGTGCCAGCAGTGAAGCGGGTAGCGGGGGCAGAGGATTCTTC.

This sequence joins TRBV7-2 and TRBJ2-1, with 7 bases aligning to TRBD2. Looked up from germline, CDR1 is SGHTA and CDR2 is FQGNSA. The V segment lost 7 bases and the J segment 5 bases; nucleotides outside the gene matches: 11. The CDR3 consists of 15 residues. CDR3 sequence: CASTRGVAGNNEQFF. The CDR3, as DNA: TGTGCCAGCACCCGGGGGGTAGCGGGTAACAATGAGCAGTTCTTC.